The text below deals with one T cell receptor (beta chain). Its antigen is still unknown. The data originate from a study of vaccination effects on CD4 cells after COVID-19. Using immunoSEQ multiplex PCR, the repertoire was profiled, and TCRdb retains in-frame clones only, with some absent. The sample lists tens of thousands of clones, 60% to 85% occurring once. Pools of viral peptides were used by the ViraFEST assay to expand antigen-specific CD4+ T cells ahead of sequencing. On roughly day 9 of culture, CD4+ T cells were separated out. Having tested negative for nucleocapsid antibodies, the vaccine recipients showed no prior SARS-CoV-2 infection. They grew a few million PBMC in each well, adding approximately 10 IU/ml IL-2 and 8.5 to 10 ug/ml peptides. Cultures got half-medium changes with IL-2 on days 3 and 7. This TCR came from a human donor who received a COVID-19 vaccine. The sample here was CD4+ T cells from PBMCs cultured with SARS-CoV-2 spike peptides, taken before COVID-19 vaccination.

This CDR3 reads CASSLVLAKETQYF. The CDR3 coding sequence is TGTGCCAGCAGCTTAGTCCTAGCTAAAGAGACCCAGTACTTC. The chain links TRBV7-2 to TRBJ2-5; a weak D match, TRBD2 (5 bases). The germline V gene encodes CDR1 SGHTA and CDR2 FQGNSA. V dropped 1 base and J dropped 3 bases, with 9 bases sitting between them. The CDR3 has 14 amino acids.